This TCR beta chain is drawn from a study of post-analysis software for immune sequencing data. Study-level findings and limits: Among five TRBV segments more frequent in patients than controls were TRBV5-6, TRBV5-1 and TRBV20-1.

Points on this clonotype: Its antigen is as yet unknown.

Per germline, CDR1 SNHLY and CDR2 FYNNEI. The V end was cut by 0 bases, the J end by 4 bases, with 4 bases between. CDR3 size: 12 residues. Unique-molecular-identifier-tagged TCR beta cDNA libraries were used. TCRdb ran MiXCR on the PCR reads and lists one entry per CDR3 protein. The sample has a few hundred thousand distinct CDR3 sequences; approximately 46% are singletons. This chain links TRBV2 with TRBJ2-7; D not resolved. This sequence was found in a girl aged 5-17 years with multiple sclerosis. Sample: blood. The CDR3 loop is CASSEAGYEQYF. The CDR3, as DNA: TGTGCCAGCAGTGAAGCAGGGTACGAGCAGTACTTC.